The following is a TCR beta chain sequence with its context. Its target is not known. In germline, CDR1 is SGHAT, CDR2 FQNNGV. Germline trimming cut 4 bases from V and 2 bases from J; bases unmatched to any gene: 5. The CDR3 is 16 amino acids. The entry originates in a study of graft-versus-host responses after intestinal transplantation. Background on the study: Induction with anti-thymocyte globulin, then tacrolimus and steroids for around three years, was given to all recipients. Study-wide findings and caveats: GvH clones appeared in recipient marrow, some first in ileum or blood. Early post-transplant declines in HvG were associated with peak levels of circulating GvH clones.

Repertoires were generated with immunoSEQ multiplex PCR, while TCRdb's copy carries only in-frame clones and drops some. The sample lists 120,000 or so clones; 90% to 95% were seen once. Sample: unstimulated CD8+ T cells sorted from spleen or lymph node cells, taken before intestinal transplant. The chain employs TRBV11-2 and TRBJ2-3; TRBD2 matches at 11 bases. The clonotype was recovered from a human donor who received an intestinal transplant. The CDR3, as DNA: TGTGCCAGCAGCTCAGGGACTAGCGGTAACACAGATACGCAGTATTTT. Protein sequence: CASSSGTSGNTDTQYF.